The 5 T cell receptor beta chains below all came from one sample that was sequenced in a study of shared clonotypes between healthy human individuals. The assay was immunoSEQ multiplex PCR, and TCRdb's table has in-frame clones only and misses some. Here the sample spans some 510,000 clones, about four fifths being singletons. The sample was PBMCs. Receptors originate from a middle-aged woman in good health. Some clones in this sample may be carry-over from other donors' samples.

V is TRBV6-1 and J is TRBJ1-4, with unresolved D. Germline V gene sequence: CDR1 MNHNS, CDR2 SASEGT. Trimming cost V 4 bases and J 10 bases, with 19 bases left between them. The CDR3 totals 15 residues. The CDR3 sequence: CASSGGGWNLGKLFF. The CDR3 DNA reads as TGTGCCAGCAGTGGCGGAGGGTGGAACTTAGGAAAACTGTTTTTT.

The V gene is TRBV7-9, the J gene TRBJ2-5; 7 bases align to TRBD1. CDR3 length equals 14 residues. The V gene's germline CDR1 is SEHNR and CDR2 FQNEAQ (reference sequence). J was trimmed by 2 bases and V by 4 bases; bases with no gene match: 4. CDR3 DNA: TGTGCCAGCAGCTACAGGGGAAGGCAAGAGACCCAGTACTTC. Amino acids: CASSYRGRQETQYF. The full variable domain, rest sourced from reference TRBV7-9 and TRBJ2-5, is DTGVSQNPRHKITKRGQNVTFRCDPISEHNRLYWYRQTLGQGPEFLTYFQNEAQLEKSRLLSDRFSAERPKGSFSTLEIQRTEQGDSAMYLCASSYRGRQETQYFGPGTRLLVL.

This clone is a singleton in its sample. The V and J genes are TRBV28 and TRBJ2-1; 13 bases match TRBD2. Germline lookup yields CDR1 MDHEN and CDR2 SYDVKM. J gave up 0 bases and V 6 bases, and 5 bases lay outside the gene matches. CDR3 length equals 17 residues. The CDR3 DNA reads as TGTGCCAGCAGAGGGACTAGCGGGATAGGCTCCTACAATGAGCAGTTCTTC. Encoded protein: CASRGTSGIGSYNEQFF.

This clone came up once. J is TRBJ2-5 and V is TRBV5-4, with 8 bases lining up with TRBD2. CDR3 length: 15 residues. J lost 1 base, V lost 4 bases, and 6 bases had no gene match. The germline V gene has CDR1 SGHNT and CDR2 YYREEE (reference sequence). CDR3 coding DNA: TGTGCCAGCAGCAGAACAACTAGCGGCCAAGAGACCCAGTACTTC. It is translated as CASSRTTSGQETQYF.

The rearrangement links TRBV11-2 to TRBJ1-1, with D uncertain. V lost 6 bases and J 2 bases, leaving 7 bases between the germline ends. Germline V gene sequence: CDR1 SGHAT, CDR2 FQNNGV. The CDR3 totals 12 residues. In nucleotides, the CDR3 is TGTGCCAGCAGACGAACAAACACTGAAGCTTTCTTT. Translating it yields CASRRTNTEAFF.